This T cell receptor beta chain stems from a study of blood T cell repertoires in COVID-19 (dated by TCRdb to about 2020). At the level of the whole study: Collaborator samples came from the United States, Italy and Spain and covered acute and convalescent phases of COVID-19. Where HLA class I and class II types were available, the types were taken from metadata supplied by the sample provider, not from assay-based typing. Nearly every sample came with metadata listing a de-identified subject ID, COVID-19 status, age in years and sex. Samples came from the ongoing ImmuneRACE study (first 160 participants) plus 1,254 subjects from 6 global collaborators. The repertoires were released in a freely available public database meant as a resource for research on the immune response to SARS-CoV-2. The dataset comprised deeply sampled blood TCRbeta repertoires from subjects exposed to, actively infected with, or recovered from COVID-19. The material from the prospective study consisted of cDNA or gDNA derived from T cells, B-cell-depleted T cells, or PBMCs. Study-wide findings and limitations: How much clinical and demographic metadata was included differed by source and by participant, and the metadata was provided uncurated.

The germline V gene (reference sequence) specifies SEHNR as CDR1 and FQNEAQ as CDR2. The CDR3 numbers 13 residues from cysteine through phenylalanine. The kept DNA is CDR3 alone, 39 bases in frame from the first base. Trimming accounts for 5 bases at V and 9 bases at J, while the number of junction bases matched to no gene is 8. Each collaborating institution followed its own protocols to collect whole blood in K2EDTA tubes. For TCRbeta analysis, collaborator samples were shipped as frozen whole blood, as isolated PBMCs, or as DNA extracted from either sample type. Details on this clone: Its antigen is currently not known. No per-base quality is available; no much larger clone lies one base away.

TCRbeta CDR3 regions were amplified from genomic DNA by means of the immunoSEQ Assay, a bias-controlled multiplex PCR. In the authors' own workflow: Nucleated cell counts per sample were estimated from amplification of reference gene primers within the assay. To quantify the absolute abundance of each unique TCRbeta CDR3 rearrangement, sequence reads were collapsed and filtered. For each sample, productive Simpson clonality was calculated as the square root of Simpson's diversity index over productive rearrangements. The clones in this table, taken by TCRdb from immuneACCESS, are in-frame only. Not every clone is retained; where verified, under half of the shortfall comes from an unresolved V gene, and the cause of the rest is unknown. That table furnishes V, J and clone size, whereas the DNA furnished D and trimming. The sample has 150,000 to 190,000 clones on record, 80% of them singletons. Together, the top ten hold just over 0.55% of the sample.

Source material: peripheral blood. The chain links TRBV7-9 with TRBJ2-7, with 9 bases aligning to TRBD1. This clonotype was obtained from a man between 60 and 70 years old with acute or convalescent COVID-19. The CDR3 protein is CASSRGTGIVQYF. The DNA reads TGTGCCAGCAGCCGCGGGACAGGGATTGTGCAGTACTTC. With the rest looked up from the reference TRBV7-9 and TRBJ2-7 genes rather than sequenced, the full variable domain is DTGVSQNPRHKITKRGQNVTFRCDPISEHNRLYWYRQTLGQGPEFLTYFQNEAQLEKSRLLSDRFSAERPKGSFSTLEIQRTEQGDSAMYLCASSRGTGIVQYFGPGTRLTVT.